This T cell receptor beta chain was sequenced for a study of identical twins (dated by TCRdb to about 2016). Turning to the overall study: TCR alpha and beta repertoires from monozygotic twins, unrelated adults of various ages and cord blood were deep-sequenced to test whether fetal clonotypes persist. Replicate twin experiments were performed at different times using different library preparation protocols to rule out contamination. Study-wide conclusions, independent of this receptor: Fewer insertions were carried by abundant cord blood beta clonotypes, a similar but weaker trend appeared in young adult naive repertoires, and no such trend appeared in memory repertoires. Invariant T cells such as MAIT and iNKT could partly confound zero-insertion analyses, although diverse VJ usage argued against such confounding for most clonotypes. In monozygotic twins, recombination models systematically underestimated out-of-frame TCR alpha sharing, but the models matched the sharing seen between unrelated individuals. A weaker excess of twin sharing was found in beta out-of-frame sequences because the signal-to-noise ratio was lowered by fewer shared sequences. Because the same donors could not be followed over many years, the conclusions relied on cross-sectional statistical analysis. Compared with coincidental sharing between unrelated individuals, an excess of low generation-probability sequences was observed among out-of-frame TCR alpha sequences shared between twins.

Libraries were prepared through 5' RACE. The listed sequencing device is Illumina HiSeq 2000. A universal primer binding site was introduced by template switching, and a unique molecular identifier was present in the final cDNA, enabling accurate counting of TCR cDNA molecules. First-strand cDNA for TCR alpha and beta chains was synthesized from specific primers in the conserved constant-segment region. Each cDNA library was double barcoded, with a SMART-Mk sample barcode plus Illumina barcodes, to control for contamination. TruSeq adapter sequences along with Illumina sample barcodes were introduced in two successive PCR steps. TCR alpha and beta cDNA libraries were sequenced on the Illumina HiSeq platform with custom primers. Per the source publication's procedure: MiGEC processed the raw reads to extract unique molecular identifiers, while MiXCR was used to determine the CDR3 positions. For each individual, recombination models were inferred using an EM algorithm with the repgenHMM and IGoR tools. The analysis of shared clonotypes was done with the tcR package in R, with sharing normalized by the product of cloneset sizes. To study raw recombination without the effects of thymic and clonal selection, out-of-frame nonproductive sequences were analyzed. TCRdb trimmed public reads at Q25 via fastp, called clones via MiXCR and kept in-frame beta chains. Rows with one shared CDR3 protein collapse into an entry with the most common genes and DNA. The V and J calls were not made by the authors but by TCRdb's processing. Across this sample there are roughly 1.6 million distinct CDR3 sequences, with roughly 35% seen only once. About 0.3% of the sample is taken by the ten largest.

Every donor was a healthy Caucasian. The germline V gene gives CDR1 as MDHEN and CDR2 as SYDVKM. Including cysteine and phenylalanine, the CDR3 has 14 amino acids. The CDR3 DNA has 42 bases and is translated from base 1. V ends up 2 bases short and J 5 bases short, with an unmatched junction base count of 4. Comments on this clonotype: The clone's antigen remains unknown. There are no base qualities to consult, and no much larger clone falls within one base.

Sequencing was carried out using cord blood. The chain uses TRBV28 and TRBJ1-2; 8 nucleotides in the junction match TRBD1. This TCR came from a newborn girl in good health. The CDR3 protein is CASSLGQGKYGYTF. The DNA sequence is given as TGTGCCAGCAGTTTAGGACAGGGAAAATATGGCTACACCTTC.